The 10 T cell receptor beta chains below were found in one sample sequenced in a study of T cell repertoires in cytomegalovirus infection. Using its own MiXCR run on the reads, TCRdb lists one record per CDR3 protein. The sample shows approximately 550,000 distinct CDR3 sequences, 15% to 20% of them seen only once. Sequencing used CD8+ T cells from PBMCs. These receptors originate from a human donor in good health (CMV status not recorded). Some clones in this sample may be carry-over from other donors' samples.

This chain connects TRBV11-2 to TRBJ1-1, with D maybe TRBD1 (5 bases). Trimming removed 1 base from V and 6 bases from J, with 18 bases in between. Germline V gene lookup returns CDR1 SGHAT and CDR2 FQNNGV. The CDR3 is 16 amino acids. The CDR3 DNA sequence: TGTGCCAGCAGCTTAGTCGGGGAGGGACTAGGTGCTGAAGCTTTCTTT. Translation gives CASSLVGEGLGAEAFF.

This clonotype was observed a few times. The chain uses TRBV14 and TRBJ2-1; either TRBD1 or TRBD2 may supply D (6 bases each). Trimming removed 0 bases from V and 7 bases from J, with 10 bases in between. Germline assignment: CDR1 SGHDN and CDR2 FVKESK. This CDR3 spans 14 amino acids. Here the CDR3 reads CASSQEWGANEQFF. Here the CDR3 DNA reads TGTGCCAGCAGCCAAGAATGGGGGGCGAATGAGCAGTTCTTC.

Remarks on this clonotype: An end of the junction does not agree with germline; a read error may underlie this. The chain couples TRBV19 to TRBJ2-7; D may correspond to TRBD1 or TRBD2 (5 bases each). This CDR3 contains 13 residues. The germline gives CDR1 LNHDA, CDR2 SQIVND (reference sequence). The CDR3 bases are TGTGCCAGTAGTGCATGGGACCCCTACGCGCAGTACTTC. Amino acids: CASSAWDPYAQYF.

This clonotype was seen a handful of times. The chain couples TRBV28 to TRBJ1-5; TRBD1 aligns across 8 bases. Germline lookup yields CDR1 MDHEN and CDR2 SYDVKM. V lost 6 bases to trimming and J lost 4 bases; unmatched junction nucleotides: 23. There are 20 residues in the CDR3. The CDR3 region has the DNA TGTGCCAGCAGCCTCGGACGCGAAACAGGGGGGAGGGTTTGGAATCAGCCCCAGCATTTT. Protein product: CASSLGRETGGRVWNQPQHF.

Ten or more counts support this clonotype. CDR3 in amino acids: CASSLADLGYGYTF. CDR3 DNA: TGTGCCAGCAGCTTAGCGGATTTGGGGTATGGCTACACCTTC. The V call is TRBV11-2, the J call TRBJ1-2; no definite D call. This CDR3 has 14 amino acids. Germline CDR1 is SGHAT and CDR2 is FQNNGV. The V gene lost 1 base and the J gene lost 5 bases, with 11 bases spanning the gap.

This clonotype was counted a few times. The CDR3 sequence: CSVPGTLHNEQFF. The CDR3 DNA reads as TGCAGCGTTCCCGGGACACTTCACAATGAGCAGTTCTTC. The chain couples TRBV29-1 to TRBJ2-1; maybe TRBD1 (6 bases). Trimming pared 5 bases from V and 5 bases from J, leaving 13 bases between. The CDR3 contains 13 residues. Germline V gene lookup returns CDR1 SQVTM and CDR2 ANQGSEA.

The DNA of the CDR3 is TGCGCCAGCAGCCAATTCCGGGGACAGAATCAGCCCCAGCATTTT. The encoded protein is CASSQFRGQNQPQHF. V is TRBV4-1 and J is TRBJ1-5; 7 positions match TRBD1. V shed 2 bases and J 4 bases; nucleotides not matched to a gene: 5. The V gene's germline CDR1 is MGHRA and CDR2 YSYEKL. This CDR3 region has 15 residues.

This clonotype was counted at least ten times. DNA of the CDR3: TGTGCCAGCAGCCTAGGGAAGGGCAACGAGCAGTACTTC. As protein: CASSLGKGNEQYF. The gene calls are TRBV7-6 and TRBJ2-7; D is unresolved. V gave up 5 bases and J gave up 5 bases, with 13 bases separating them. The CDR3 loop spans 13 amino acids. Germline V gene data show CDR1 as SGHVS and CDR2 as FNYEAQ.

This clonotype was observed many times. The chain joins TRBV7-3 to TRBJ2-1; the D is unclear. The length of the CDR3 is 15 residues. CDR1 and CDR2 from the germline V gene are SGHTA and FQGTGA. The V and J ends lost 0 bases and 0 bases respectively, with 6 bases between them. The CDR3 DNA is TGTGCCAGCAGCTTAACGCCAAGCTCCTACAATGAGCAGTTCTTC. Translation: CASSLTPSSYNEQFF. Complete variable domain (other parts from reference TRBV7-3 and TRBJ2-1): GAGVSQTPSNKVTEKGKYVELRCDPISGHTALYWYRQSLGQGPEFLIYFQGTGAADDSGLPNDRFFAVRPEGSVSTLKIQRTERGDSAVYLCASSLTPSSYNEQFFGPGTRLTVL.

This clonotype was counted at least ten times. The gene calls are TRBV7-9 and TRBJ2-3; D not resolved. V shed 5 bases and J shed 4 bases, with 16 bases lying between them. CDR3 size: 15 residues. CDR1 and CDR2 (germline): SEHNR, FQNEAQ (reference sequence). The CDR3 spells CASSPGVKHADTQYF. The CDR3 DNA is TGTGCCAGCAGCCCAGGAGTAAAGCACGCAGATACGCAGTATTTT.